This entry lists 30 T cell receptor beta chains sequenced from one sample in a study of blood T cell repertoires in COVID-19. Using immunoSEQ multiplex PCR, the repertoire was profiled, and TCRdb retains in-frame clones only, with some absent. The sample shows 200,000 to 300,000 clones, roughly 84% of them seen only once. Source material: peripheral blood. All receptors derive from a man aged 55-75 years with acute or convalescent COVID-19.

The chain employs TRBV28 and TRBJ2-2; TRBD1 agrees at 7 bases. The germline gives CDR1 MDHEN, CDR2 SYDVKM. With V trimmed by 4 bases and J by 0 bases, 2 bases remained unmatched. This CDR3 region has 15 residues. The CDR3 DNA reads TGTGCCAGCAGTTCCGGGACAGCGAACACCGGGGAGCTGTTTTTT. Amino acid sequence: CASSSGTANTGELFF. Filled out from reference TRBV28 and TRBJ2-2, the complete variable domain reads DVKVTQSSRYLVKRTGEKVFLECVQDMDHENMFWYRQDPGLGLRLIYFSYDVKMKEKGDIPEGYSVSREKKERFSLILESASTNQTSMYLCASSSGTANTGELFFGEGSRLTVL.

This clone was detected once. J is TRBJ1-1 and V is TRBV11-2, with 9 nucleotides matching TRBD1. The CDR3 spans 14 residues. Trimming took 6 bases from V and 7 from J; bases not matched to a gene: 9. The germline CDR1 and CDR2 sequences are SGHAT and FQNNGV. CDR3 region: CASRETGTGSEAFF. CDR3 coding DNA: TGTGCCAGCAGAGAGACCGGGACAGGGAGTGAAGCTTTCTTT.

The chain joins TRBV7-2 to TRBJ2-7, with a weak D call TRBD1 (6 bases). Trimming left V 3 bases short and J 4 bases short, with 13 bases between. There are 14 residues in the CDR3. CDR1 SGHTA and CDR2 FQGNSA come from the germline V gene. The CDR3 bases are TGTGCCAGCAGCTTGCAGGGGATTAAGTACGAGCAGTACTTC. Its protein product is CASSLQGIKYEQYF.

The J gene is TRBJ2-1, the V gene TRBV27; 10 bases are a match to TRBD2. V dropped 4 bases and J dropped 10; count of bases not matched to a gene: 13. Germline V gene sequence: CDR1 MNHEY, CDR2 SMNVEV (reference sequence). The CDR3 consists of 16 residues. CDR3: CASSWPGASGRREQFF. Written as DNA, the CDR3 is TGTGCCAGCAGTTGGCCCGGAGCTAGCGGGAGACGGGAGCAGTTCTTC.

The chain combines TRBV9 with TRBJ2-2, with 8 bases matching TRBD1. The CDR3 is 17 amino acids. The junction had 11 bases not matched to a gene; V was cut back by 7 bases and J by 0 bases. Per germline, CDR1 SGDLS and CDR2 YYNGEE. CDR3 amino acids: CASGGRGPLANTGELFF. CDR3 DNA: TGTGCCAGCGGGGGCAGGGGGCCCCTGGCGAACACCGGGGAGCTGTTTTTT.

This chain connects TRBV15 to TRBJ2-3; perhaps TRBD2 as D (5 bases). Germline loops: CDR1 LNHNV, CDR2 YYDKDF (reference sequence). V was pared by 3 bases and J by 2 bases, with 15 bases between. This CDR3 region has 16 residues. The CDR3 reads CATSSPPSYYTDTQYF. The CDR3 coding sequence is TGTGCCACCAGCAGCCCGCCTAGCTATTACACAGATACGCAGTATTTT.

The CDR3 region is CASSFRTPYNSPLHF. CDR3 nucleotides: TGTGCCAGCAGTTTCCGGACACCATATAATTCACCCCTCCACTTT. The rearrangement joins TRBV28 to TRBJ1-6; TRBD1 is a possible D gene (5 bases). Looked up from germline, CDR1 is MDHEN and CDR2 is SYDVKM. The CDR3 covers 15 residues. Between the trimmed V and J ends, which lost 3 bases and 4 bases, there was a span of 10 bases. The variable domain in full, completed from reference TRBV28 and TRBJ1-6, reads DVKVTQSSRYLVKRTGEKVFLECVQDMDHENMFWYRQDPGLGLRLIYFSYDVKMKEKGDIPEGYSVSREKKERFSLILESASTNQTSMYLCASSFRTPYNSPLHFGNGTRLTVT.

The rearrangement links TRBV5-1 to TRBJ2-3, with 7 bases lining up with TRBD1. The CDR3 has 14 residues. V gave up 4 bases and J gave up 2 bases; unmatched junction bases: 4. The germline V gene encodes CDR1 SGHRS and CDR2 YFSETQ. CDR3 coding DNA: TGCGCCAGCAGCCCGGACAGGTTCACAGATACGCAGTATTTT. Translating it yields CASSPDRFTDTQYF.

The chain has TRBV30 and TRBJ2-5; maybe TRBD2 (7 bases). CDR3 length equals 14 residues. CDR1 and CDR2 from the germline V gene are GTSNPN and SVGIG (reference sequence). V dropped 3 bases and J dropped 4 bases, with 15 bases sitting between them. The CDR3 spells CAWSNRGGRETQYF. The CDR3 DNA sequence: TGTGCCTGGAGCAATAGGGGGGGAAGAGAGACCCAGTACTTC.

The V gene is TRBV4-1, the J gene TRBJ2-1, with no clear D. CDR1 is MGHRA, CDR2 YSYEKL, per germline. The ends were cut back, 0 bases at V and 11 bases at J, with 8 bases in the middle. CDR3 size: 12 residues. For the CDR3, the DNA is TGCGCCAGCAGCCAAGATAGCCGAAAGCAGTTCTTC. Its translation is CASSQDSRKQFF.

This chain uses TRBV3-1 (or the pseudogene TRBV3-2) with TRBJ2-7; maybe TRBD2 (5 bases). Trimming removed 4 bases at V and 7 bases at J, with 14 bases between. The CDR3 is made up of 13 amino acids. Per the germline V gene, CDR1 is LGHDT and CDR2 is YNNKEL (reference sequence). The CDR3 here is CASSPRSEGEQYF. In DNA form, the CDR3 reads TGTGCCAGCAGCCCGAGGTCCGAGGGAGAGCAGTACTTC.

V and J are TRBV7-2 and TRBJ1-4, with TRBD1 identical over 7 bases. Germline V gene data show CDR1 as SGHTA and CDR2 as FQGNSA. The CDR3 totals 15 residues. After removal of 0 bases from V and 3 bases from J, the junction contained 1 base not matched to a gene. CDR3 coding DNA: TGTGCCAGCAGCTTAGCGGGGACAGCTAATGAAAAACTGTTTTTT. Translated, it gives CASSLAGTANEKLFF.

The table lists this clone with a count of one. The chain is built from TRBV5-1 and TRBJ1-2; TRBD1 matches at 7 bases. The germline CDR1 and CDR2 sequences are SGHRS and YFSETQ. This CDR3 is built from 13 residues. V was pared by 3 bases and J by 5 bases, with 4 bases of the junction left unmatched. The CDR3 protein is CASSWGQSYGYTF. The CDR3 bases are TGCGCCAGCAGCTGGGGACAGTCATATGGCTACACCTTC.

The chain uses TRBV10-2 and TRBJ2-3; D might be TRBD2 (5 bases). This CDR3 is 11 amino acids long. From germline, CDR1 is WSHSY and CDR2 SAAADI. Trimming removed 7 bases from V and 6 bases from J, with 8 bases in between. CDR3 loop: CASTGLDTQYF. In nucleotides, the CDR3 is TGCGCCAGCACCGGACTTGATACGCAGTATTTT.

The CDR3 is CASKGQAPETQYF. For the CDR3, the DNA is TGTGCCAGTAAGGGACAGGCTCCGGAGACCCAGTACTTC. The chain uses TRBV19 and TRBJ2-5; the match to TRBD1 covers 8 bases. The CDR3 totals 13 residues. With 7 bases clipped from V and 5 bases from J, the junction kept 6 bases outside the gene matches. Germline-derived CDR1 and CDR2 are LNHDA and SQIVND (reference sequence).

Concerning this clone: The sample carries other DNA sequences with the same CDR3. The chain joins TRBV2 to TRBJ1-1; D gene unclear. This CDR3 contains 13 residues. V was pared by 4 bases and J by 1 base, with 7 bases between. CDR1 and CDR2 (germline): SNHLY, FYNNEI. CDR3 residues: CASSVQKNTEAFF. For the CDR3, the DNA is TGTGCCAGCAGTGTACAGAAGAACACTGAAGCTTTCTTT.

The DNA for the CDR3 is TGCAGCGTTGAAGATCTGTACGAGCAGTACTTC. It yields the protein CSVEDLYEQYF. The rearrangement joins TRBV29-1 to TRBJ2-7; D unclear. The length of the CDR3 is 11 residues. Germline V gene lookup returns CDR1 SQVTM and CDR2 ANQGSEA. V was cut by 0 bases and J by 4 bases, with 4 bases left in between.

This clone turned up a few times. The rearrangement links TRBV30 to TRBJ2-7, with D perhaps TRBD2 (5 bases). The CDR3 is made up of 12 amino acids. Germline CDR1 GTSNPN, CDR2 SVGIG (reference sequence). V gave up 8 bases and J gave up 2 bases, with 13 bases separating them. The DNA for the CDR3 is TGTGCCGGAGGCCCTGGGGCCTACGAGCAGTACTTC. Amino acid sequence: CAGGPGAYEQYF.

The chain joins TRBV6-2 or TRBV6-3 to TRBJ2-1, with TRBD2 as a possible D gene (5 bases). The CDR3 runs to 12 residues. Germline CDR1 MNHEY, CDR2 SVGEGT. Trimming took 5 bases from V and 8 from J, leaving 10 bases between them. CDR3 amino acids: CASSRTGDEQFF. The CDR3 nucleotides read TGTGCCAGCAGTCGGACTGGGGATGAGCAGTTCTTC.

This chain links TRBV4-1 with TRBJ2-5; maybe TRBD1 (5 bases). Germline lookup yields CDR1 MGHRA and CDR2 YSYEKL. CDR3 length: 14 amino acids. The V gene lost 2 bases and the J gene lost 5 bases, with 12 bases spanning the gap. The CDR3 DNA sequence: TGCGCCAGCAGCCAACAGGGATTAGGGGAGACCCAGTACTTC. This sequence encodes CASSQQGLGETQYF.

The J gene is TRBJ1-2, the V gene TRBV10-3; maybe TRBD1 (6 bases). The V end was cut by 10 bases, the J end by 2 bases, with 17 bases between. Germline assignment: CDR1 ENHRY and CDR2 SYGVKD. CDR3 length: 14 amino acids. CDR3 nucleotides: TGTGCCACCCAGTTCGCGGACAGCAACTATGGCTACACCTTC. It specifies CATQFADSNYGYTF.

The chain carries TRBV10-3 and TRBJ2-5, with D possibly matching TRBD2 (5 bases). Germline CDR1 reads ENHRY; CDR2 reads SYGVKD. The CDR3 spans 14 residues. V shed 3 bases and J shed 2 bases, with 10 bases lying between them. Here the CDR3 reads CAISDRTGQETQYF. As DNA, the CDR3 is TGTGCCATCAGTGACCGGACTGGGCAAGAGACCCAGTACTTC.

This clone was observed a handful of times. The rearrangement uses TRBV6-6 and TRBJ2-3; the D gene is possibly TRBD2 (6 bases). The V gene lost 7 bases and the J gene lost 1 base, with 12 bases spanning the gap. CDR3 length: 14 amino acids. In germline, CDR1 is MNHNY, CDR2 SVGAGI (reference sequence). The CDR3 nucleotides are TGTGCCAGCACGATTTTAGCGGGCACAGATACGCAGTATTTT. Amino acid sequence: CASTILAGTDTQYF.

The CDR3 nucleotides are TGTGCCAGCAGTCAAATTGGGGGACAGGGGAACTATGGCTACACCTTC. Its protein product is CASSQIGGQGNYGYTF. The chain carries TRBV19 and TRBJ1-2; 10 bases are a match to TRBD1. CDR1 and CDR2 from the germline V gene are LNHDA and SQIVND (reference sequence). This CDR3 contains 16 residues. V was clipped by 9 bases and J by 2 bases; unmatched bases: 12.

This chain joins TRBV24-1 and TRBJ2-3; 9 positions agree with TRBD2. The CDR3 sequence is 13 residues long. CDR1 KGHDR and CDR2 SFDVKD come from the germline V gene. V gave up 12 bases and J gave up 1 base; unmatched junction bases: 4. The CDR3 region has the DNA TGTGCCGGCAAGCGGGGGGGCACAGATACGCAGTATTTT. Its translation is CAGKRGGTDTQYF.

The CDR3 DNA follows: TGCGCCAGCAGTCAACGGACAGGGGTTCAGGTCTCGTCCTATAATTCACCCCTCCACTTT. This codes for CASSQRTGVQVSSYNSPLHF. This chain joins TRBV23-1 and TRBJ1-6; TRBD1 agrees at 9 bases. TRBV23-1 is treated as an ORF (open reading frame) with a function not yet certain. With 2 bases clipped from V and 1 base from J, the junction kept 12 bases outside the gene matches. The CDR3 totals 20 residues.

This chain links TRBV7-9 with TRBJ2-5; the D is unclear. The CDR3 loop spans 15 amino acids. CDR1 and CDR2 from the germline V gene are SEHNR and FQNEAQ (reference sequence). Trimming removed 5 bases at V and 2 bases at J, with 15 bases between. The CDR3 DNA follows: TGTGCCAGCAGCCGAGTATACCGAGAACAAGAGACCCAGTACTTC. Amino acids: CASSRVYREQETQYF. The whole variable domain, filled in from reference TRBV7-9 and TRBJ2-5, reads DTGVSQNPRHKITKRGQNVTFRCDPISEHNRLYWYRQTLGQGPEFLTYFQNEAQLEKSRLLSDRFSAERPKGSFSTLEIQRTEQGDSAMYLCASSRVYREQETQYFGPGTRLLVL.

The genes are TRBV28 and TRBJ1-5, with D tentatively TRBD1 (6 bases). The CDR3 has 14 amino acids. Trimming pared 5 bases from V and 3 bases from J, leaving 11 bases between. From germline, CDR1 is MDHEN and CDR2 SYDVKM. The CDR3 spells CASSRGGLNQPQHF. Here the CDR3 DNA reads TGTGCCAGCAGTAGGGGGGGTCTCAATCAGCCCCAGCATTTT. Full variable domain (rest looked up from reference TRBV28 and TRBJ1-5): DVKVTQSSRYLVKRTGEKVFLECVQDMDHENMFWYRQDPGLGLRLIYFSYDVKMKEKGDIPEGYSVSREKKERFSLILESASTNQTSMYLCASSRGGLNQPQHFGDGTRLSIL.

The J gene is TRBJ1-6, the V gene TRBV27, with 8 bases matching TRBD1. V lost 6 bases to trimming and J lost 11 bases; unmatched junction nucleotides: 18. The germline V gene encodes CDR1 MNHEY and CDR2 SMNVEV (reference sequence). CDR3 length: 17 amino acids. The CDR3 bases are TGTGCCAGCAGCTTTTGGGGCCGGGACAGGTTGTCGACACCCCTCCACTTT. Its protein product is CASSFWGRDRLSTPLHF.

For the CDR3, the DNA is TGTGCCAGCAGCTTCCCTGTTGTTTTGGATACGCAGTATTTT. This codes for CASSFPVVLDTQYF. The chain links TRBV12-1 to TRBJ2-3; the table's TRBD2 call for D was not verified on the DNA. TRBV12-1 is assigned pseudogene status. The CDR3 loop spans 14 amino acids.